This T cell receptor beta chain was found in a study of T-cell memory formation after mild COVID-19. Study details: TCR clusters mostly belonged to single donors. General study findings and limits: Some responding clones appeared in pre-infection memory, suggesting cross-reactive memory joined. Clones that contracted from day 15 to 85 had balanced CD4/CD8; later expanders were CD4+ biased. Contracting CD4+ clones lay largely in CM and EM, with CD8+ ones residing in EMRA.

This clonotype was observed many times. The antigen is unknown. V lost 5 bases to trimming and J lost 6 bases, with 14 bases between them. The CDR3 is 14 residues long. Germline V lookup: CDR1 LNHDA, CDR2 SQIVND (reference sequence). Using its own MiXCR run on the 5' RACE reads, TCRdb lists one record per CDR3 protein. The profile shows 90,000 to 120,000 distinct CDR3 sequences, under 15% of them singletons. The origin of this receptor is a man aged 18 to 29 who had mild COVID-19 (a few samples of this study predate the infection). Cell type and time point are not known. This chain joins TRBV19 and TRBJ2-1; TRBD1 might be the D (6 bases). Material for sequencing was PBMCs or a T cell subset sorted from them (not recorded which). The CDR3, as DNA: TGTGCCAGTAGTCCACCGGCCAGGGGCAATGAGCAGTTCTTC. Encoded protein: CASSPPARGNEQFF.